This entry lists 8 T cell receptor beta chains sequenced from one sample in a study of T cell repertoires in cytomegalovirus infection. TCRdb recomputed calls from the reads with MiXCR, one row per CDR3 protein. The sample lists fewer than 200,000 distinct CDR3 sequences, about an eighth occurring once. The sequenced material came from PBMCs. These receptors were taken from a human donor in good health (CMV status not recorded). Some clones in this sample may be carry-over from other donors' samples.

This clonotype was picked up many times. The V and J genes are TRBV7-6 and TRBJ2-3, with no clear D. CDR1 and CDR2 (germline): SGHVS, FNYEAQ. The CDR3 sequence is 11 residues long. V was pared by 5 bases and J by 2 bases, with 2 bases between. The CDR3 DNA reads TGTGCCAGCAGCAACACAGATACGCAGTATTTT. Translation gives CASSNTDTQYF.

This sequence joins TRBV4-1 and TRBJ2-7; D possibly corresponds to TRBD1 (5 bases). The germline gives CDR1 MGHRA, CDR2 YSYEKL. CDR3 length: 13 residues. V lost 1 base and J lost 6, with 10 bases in between. This CDR3 reads CASSQAQGSEQYF. The CDR3 DNA reads TGCGCCAGCAGCCAAGCCCAGGGTTCCGAGCAGTACTTC.

This clonotype has more than one count but fewer than ten. V gene TRBV27 combines with J gene TRBJ1-1; D is possibly TRBD1 (5 bases). Germline V gene data show CDR1 as MNHEY and CDR2 as SMNVEV (reference sequence). V was pared by 5 bases and J by 5 bases, with 9 bases between. The CDR3 totals 12 residues. The CDR3 DNA reads as TGTGCCAGCAGTGGAGGGGAAACTGAAGCTTTCTTT. Its protein product is CASSGGETEAFF.

This sequence joins TRBV28 and TRBJ2-5; D is unresolved. Trimming took 3 bases from V and 5 from J, leaving 13 bases between them. There are 14 residues in the CDR3. Germline-derived CDR1 and CDR2 are MDHEN and SYDVKM. CDR3 coding DNA: TGTGCCAGCAGTTTGCCTGGAGTGGGGGAGACCCAGTACTTC. Encoded protein: CASSLPGVGETQYF.

This clonotype was recorded a few times. The rearrangement links TRBV18 to TRBJ2-7, with D possibly TRBD1 on 6 matching bases. This CDR3 region has 15 residues. Germline lookup yields CDR1 KGHSH and CDR2 LQKENI. Trimming removed 5 bases from V and 2 bases from J, with 16 bases in between. CDR3 region: CASSYTGTAPYEQYF. The CDR3 DNA reads TGTGCCAGCTCATACACAGGGACGGCCCCCTACGAGCAGTACTTC. The whole variable domain, remainder taken from reference TRBV18 and TRBJ2-7, is NAGVMQNPRHLVRRRGQEARLRCSPMKGHSHVYWYRQLPEEGLKFMVYLQKENIIDESGMPKERFSAEFPKEGPSILRIQQVVRGDSAAYFCASSYTGTAPYEQYFGPGTRLTVT.

The gene calls are TRBV24-1 and TRBJ2-1; 7 bases are shared with TRBD2. J was trimmed by 6 bases and V by 4 bases; bases with no gene match: 8. The CDR3 has 15 residues. Germline loops: CDR1 KGHDR, CDR2 SFDVKD. Here the CDR3 reads CATSDPLTSLNEQFF. Written as DNA, the CDR3 is TGTGCCACCAGTGACCCTCTGACTAGCCTCAATGAGCAGTTCTTC.

The rearrangement joins TRBV23-1 to TRBJ1-3; 7 nucleotides align to TRBD1. TRBV23-1 is an ORF, with its function uncertain. The CDR3 is 17 residues long. V lost 2 bases and J lost 13; bases outside the gene matches: 20. The CDR3 loop reads CASSQKGMDRSACRIYF. The CDR3 nucleotides read TGCGCCAGCAGTCAAAAGGGGATGGACAGGTCGGCGTGCAGGATATATTTT.

This clonotype was observed a few times. V and J are TRBV24-1 and TRBJ2-7; 9 bases are a match to TRBD2. This CDR3 has 15 residues. With V trimmed by 7 bases and J by 2 bases, 8 bases remained unmatched. CDR1 is KGHDR, CDR2 SFDVKD, per germline. The CDR3 DNA reads as TGTGCCACCAGCGATACTAGCGGGTCGCCCTACGAGCAGTACTTC. Translating gives CATSDTSGSPYEQYF.